These 8 T cell receptor beta chains came from one sample sequenced in a study of blood T cells in healthy people across ages. The use of a sample-barcoded 5' primer and a J-beta primer mix characterized a second PCR of roughly 6 to 11 cycles. MiXCR was run by TCRdb on the 5' RACE reads, yielding one entry per CDR3 protein. The sample carries 980,000 or so distinct CDR3 sequences, around 49% recorded once. Source material: blood. Receptors originate from a man under 40 in good health.

The chain recombines TRBV18 with TRBJ1-2, with 9 bases matching TRBD1. Germline CDR1 KGHSH, CDR2 LQKENI. This CDR3 has 16 residues. V dropped 3 bases and J dropped 7; count of bases not matched to a gene: 12. The CDR3 here is CASSPSGGQGSAGYTF. CDR3 nucleotide sequence: TGTGCCAGCTCACCTTCCGGCGGACAGGGGAGCGCTGGCTACACCTTC.

This clonotype came up a few times. This rearrangement joins TRBV29-1 to TRBJ2-2; D gene unclear. This CDR3 contains 12 residues. V lost 8 bases and J 7 bases, leaving 14 bases between the germline ends. Germline CDR1 reads SQVTM; CDR2 reads ANQGSEA. The CDR3 is CSSEEQDGELFF. In nucleotides, the CDR3 is TGCAGCTCCGAGGAGCAGGACGGGGAGCTGTTTTTT.

J is TRBJ2-3 and V is TRBV3-1, with 11 bases matching TRBD2. The CDR3 runs to 15 residues. Trimming cost V 4 bases and J 5 bases; bases outside gene matches: 5. CDR1 LGHDT and CDR2 YNNKEL come from the germline V gene (reference sequence). CDR3 bases: TGTGCCAGCAGCCTGACTAGCGGGGTTGGAGATACGCAGTATTTT. This codes for CASSLTSGVGDTQYF.

This clonotype was found a few times. The V call is TRBV27, the J call TRBJ1-5, with D possibly being TRBD1 (6 bases). The CDR3 covers 14 residues. CDR1 is MNHEY and CDR2 is SMNVEV in the germline V gene (reference sequence). Trimming took off 2 bases at V and 6 bases at J, with 11 bases between the two ends. The CDR3 DNA follows: TGTGCCAGCAGTTTAACAGGGACCGGTCAGCCCCAGCATTTT. It yields the protein CASSLTGTGQPQHF.

This chain links TRBV27 with TRBJ2-1, with 11 bases matching TRBD2. The CDR3 contains 15 residues. V lost 1 base and J lost 7; bases outside the gene matches: 3. CDR1 and CDR2 from the germline V gene are MNHEY and SMNVEV (reference sequence). This chain's CDR3 is CASSLYGTSGNEQFF. CDR3 DNA: TGTGCCAGCAGTTTATATGGGACTAGCGGTAATGAGCAGTTCTTC.

The V and J genes are TRBV27 and TRBJ1-5; D is ambiguous. The CDR3 consists of 14 residues. Trimming pared 3 bases from V and 0 bases from J, leaving 6 bases between. CDR1 and CDR2 from the germline V gene are MNHEY and SMNVEV (reference sequence). This CDR3 is CASSFTDSNQPQHF. Written as DNA, the CDR3 is TGTGCCAGCAGTTTTACAGATAGCAATCAGCCCCAGCATTTT.

J is TRBJ2-4 and V is TRBV5-1; D is unresolved. The DNA matches TRBJ2-7 better at its end, which makes the J call doubtful. The CDR3 is 14 amino acids. In germline, CDR1 is SGHRS, CDR2 YFSETQ. Here the CDR3 reads CASSFIPDSYEQYF. The CDR3 coding sequence is TGCGCCAGCAGCTTTATTCCAGATTCCTACGAGCAGTACTTC.

This clonotype was counted a few times. This chain joins TRBV5-6 and TRBJ2-2, with TRBD1 identical over 9 bases. V was pared by 6 bases and J by 3 bases, with 9 bases of the junction left unmatched. The CDR3 contains 16 residues. Germline CDR1 SGHDT, CDR2 YYEEEE. CDR3 protein: CASNHRDRVYTGELFF. DNA for the CDR3: TGTGCCAGCAACCACCGGGACAGGGTTTACACCGGGGAGCTGTTTTTT.